This T cell receptor beta chain was sequenced in a study of T cell responses to AZD1222 COVID-19 vaccine. Study-level points and caveats: Spike-specific TCR breadth and depth grew following two AZD1222 doses. Donors, mostly white British, included more females; clonal diversity was possibly underestimated. Seropositive at baseline were only a handful of AZD1222 recipients.

Assay: immunoSEQ multiplex PCR; the TCRdb copy retains only in-frame clones and omits some. Of about 130,000 clones listed, about 90% were seen once; the top ten hold 3.5% to 5%. Of note for this clone: Its antigen is as yet unknown.

This CDR3 has 14 residues. Germline V CDR1 and CDR2: GTSNPN, SVGIG (reference sequence). Trimming cost V 4 bases and J 3 bases; bases outside gene matches: 6. V and J are TRBV30 and TRBJ1-3; 7 nucleotides agree with TRBD1. This receptor was obtained from an adult in good health. The material was peripheral blood, obtained on day 0 of AZD1222 vaccination. The CDR3 region has the DNA TGTGCCTGGATCCGGGACAGTTTTGGAAACACCATATATTTT. It specifies CAWIRDSFGNTIYF.